Below are 3 T cell receptor beta chains sequenced from a single sample in a study of naive and memory T cell subsets. An equimolar mix of two oligonucleotides served as the beta constant-region primer for TRBC1 and TRBC2. TCRdb analysed the UMI-ligation and nested PCR reads with MiXCR anew, one entry per CDR3 protein. Of 32,000 or so distinct CDR3 sequences listed, 13% are singletons. The sequenced sample was effector memory CD4+ T cells from blood. As for subset: effector memory, CD45RA- CD27-. These receptors originate from a human donor in good health.

This clonotype was seen only a few times. This chain links TRBV20-1 with TRBJ2-5, with 10 bases aligning to TRBD2. Germline assignment: CDR1 DFQATT and CDR2 SNEGSKA (reference sequence). This CDR3 contains 15 residues. Trimming took 0 bases from V and 4 from J; bases not matched to a gene: 5. This CDR3 reads CSAREALAGLETQYF. The CDR3 DNA reads TGCAGTGCTAGAGAGGCACTAGCGGGACTAGAGACCCAGTACTTC.

In this sample, this clonotype turned up many times. The chain couples TRBV11-2 to TRBJ1-1; no clear D. The V gene lost 3 bases and the J gene lost 3 bases, with 5 bases spanning the gap. This CDR3 has 12 residues. The germline V gene encodes CDR1 SGHAT and CDR2 FQNNGV. The CDR3 reads CASSFGYTEAFF. The CDR3 DNA sequence: TGTGCCAGCAGCTTTGGTTACACTGAAGCTTTCTTT.

V gene TRBV5-1 combines with J gene TRBJ2-5; D remains unclear. CDR3 length: 13 residues. From germline, CDR1 is SGHRS and CDR2 YFSETQ. Trimming cost V 3 bases and J 4 bases, with 10 bases left between them. CDR3 in amino acids: CASSSTIGETQYF. For the CDR3, the DNA is TGCGCCAGCAGCTCCACTATAGGAGAGACCCAGTACTTC.